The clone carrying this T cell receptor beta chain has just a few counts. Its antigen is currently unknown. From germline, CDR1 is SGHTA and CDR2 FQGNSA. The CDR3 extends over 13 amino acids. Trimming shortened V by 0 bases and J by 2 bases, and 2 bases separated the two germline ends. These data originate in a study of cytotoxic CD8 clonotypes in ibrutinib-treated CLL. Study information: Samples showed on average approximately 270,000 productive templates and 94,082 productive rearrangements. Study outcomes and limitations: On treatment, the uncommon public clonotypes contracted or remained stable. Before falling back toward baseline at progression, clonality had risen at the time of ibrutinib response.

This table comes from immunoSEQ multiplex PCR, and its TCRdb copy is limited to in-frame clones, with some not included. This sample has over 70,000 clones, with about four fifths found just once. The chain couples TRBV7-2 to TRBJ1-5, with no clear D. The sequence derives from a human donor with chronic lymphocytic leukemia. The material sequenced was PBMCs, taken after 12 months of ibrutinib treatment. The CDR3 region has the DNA TGTGCCAGCAGCTTAGCGCGCAATCAGCCCCAGCATTTT. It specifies CASSLARNQPQHF.